This T cell receptor (beta chain) was found in a study of early T cells in non-severe SARS-CoV-2 infection. Whole-study context: Sequencing targeted bulk RNA from unsorted whole blood, leaving chains unpaired. General study findings and limits: Comparison of clonotypes with VDJdb favored anti-spike CD8 responses while missing private and CD4 specificities.

The CDR3 sequence is 14 residues long. With 5 bases removed from V and 1 base from J, the gap between germline ends came to 11 bases. Germline V gives CDR1 SGHVS, CDR2 FNYEAQ. A word on this clonotype: Antigen: not known.

Individual cDNA molecules carried attached unique molecular identifiers. In TCRdb, the 5' RACE reads were re-called with MiXCR into one record per CDR3 protein. This table has 64,000 or so distinct CDR3 sequences, about 11% appearing once. The rearrangement joins TRBV7-6 to TRBJ1-1; D is undetermined. The sequence came from an adult who was a healthcare worker with PCR-confirmed SARS-CoV-2 infection or an uninfected control (not recorded which). The sample was whole blood, taken at baseline. Here the CDR3 reads CASSPSGANTEAFF. For the CDR3, the DNA is TGTGCCAGCAGCCCATCGGGCGCGAACACTGAAGCTTTCTTT. The full variable domain, with the rest looked up from reference TRBV7-6 and TRBJ1-1, is GAGVSQSPRYKVTKRGQDVALRCDPISGHVSLYWYRQALGQGPEFLTYFNYEAQQDKSGLPNDRFSAERPEGSISTLTIQRTEQRDSAMYRCASSPSGANTEAFFGQGTRLTVV.